These 13 T cell receptor beta chains were sequenced from one sample in a study of breast tumors, draining lymph nodes, adjacent tissues. The lymph nodes were axillary draining lymph nodes from breast cancer patients. TCRdb redid the calling of the multiplex PCR reads with MiXCR, one entry per CDR3 protein. The data show 150,000 to 250,000 distinct CDR3 sequences, around a third seen once. The sequencing input was axillary lymph node tissue. These receptors were obtained from a female donor with breast cancer. Some clones in this sample may be carry-over from other donors' samples.

At least ten counts were recorded for this clonotype. The chain recombines TRBV9 with TRBJ1-4; 8 bases align to TRBD1. The CDR3 spans 12 residues. Per the germline V gene, CDR1 is SGDLS and CDR2 is YYNGEE. After removal of 4 bases from V and 12 bases from J, the junction contained 5 bases not matched to a gene. The CDR3 loop is CASSTGQGQLFF. CDR3 in DNA: TGTGCCAGCAGCACCGGACAGGGACAACTGTTTTTT.

The chain carries TRBV7-9 and TRBJ1-2, with D perhaps TRBD1 (5 bases). The CDR3 runs to 14 residues. V lost 2 bases to trimming and J lost 8 bases, with 15 bases between them. Germline V CDR1 and CDR2: SEHNR, FQNEAQ (reference sequence). CDR3 amino acids: CASSLTGGAGGYTF. Written as DNA, the CDR3 is TGTGCCAGCAGCTTAACGGGGGGAGCTGGCGGCTACACCTTC.

This clonotype was counted many times. This chain uses TRBV28 with TRBJ1-3; 7 nucleotides align to TRBD1. The CDR3 spans 15 residues. Germline loops: CDR1 MDHEN, CDR2 SYDVKM. V was clipped by 6 bases and J by 5 bases; unmatched bases: 10. The CDR3 protein is CASSSGGQRRNTIYF. The CDR3 DNA is TGTGCCAGCAGCTCAGGGGGACAGCGTAGAAACACCATATATTTT.

Notes on this clonotype: This may come from a read error, since a much larger clone is one base off. V and J are TRBV6-1 and TRBJ1-5; 7 bases map to TRBD1. Germline values: CDR1 MNHNS, CDR2 SASEGT. CDR3 length: 14 amino acids. V was pared by 6 bases and J by 6 bases, with 8 bases of the junction left unmatched. CDR3 sequence reads: CASRVLTGTQPQHF. In DNA, the CDR3 is TGTGCCAGCAGAGTCCTGACAGGGACTCAGCCCCAGCATTTT.

Comment on this clonotype: Being one base from a much bigger clone, this may be a read error. The chain employs TRBV12-3 or TRBV12-4 and TRBJ1-5; 8 nucleotides line up with TRBD1. Trimming cost V 6 bases and J 6 bases; bases outside gene matches: 4. The length of the CDR3 is 13 residues. CDR3 in DNA: TGTGCCAGCAGAGCGACAGGGGTTCAGCCCCAGCATTTT. It translates to CASRATGVQPQHF.

This clonotype was counted at least ten times. The chain links TRBV7-9 to TRBJ2-1, with 8 positions matching TRBD2. Germline V gives CDR1 SEHNR, CDR2 FQNEAQ (reference sequence). This CDR3 contains 14 residues. Losses at the gene ends were 5 bases for V and 12 bases for J; bases not matched to a gene: 12. The CDR3 protein is CASSPTSGKRGQFF. CDR3 coding DNA: TGTGCCAGCAGCCCAACTAGCGGCAAACGTGGGCAGTTCTTC.

The rearrangement links TRBV25-1 to TRBJ2-3, with D unresolved. Germline CDR1 is MGHDK and CDR2 is SYGVNS. V lost 6 bases and J 2 bases, leaving 12 bases between the germline ends. The CDR3 totals 14 residues. The CDR3 DNA follows: TGTGCCAGCAGCTTGACCGAATACACAGATACGCAGTATTTT. The encoded protein is CASSLTEYTDTQYF.

The V call is TRBV14, the J call TRBJ2-1, with D possibly matching TRBD2 (5 bases). Per germline, CDR1 SGHDN and CDR2 FVKESK. V lost 0 bases, J lost 9 bases, and 18 bases lay in between. CDR3 length: 16 amino acids. CDR3 nucleotide sequence: TGTGCCAGCAGCCAAGATCTCCGGCGGGCGGCGGGTGAGCAGTTCTTC. Protein: CASSQDLRRAAGEQFF.

This clonotype was counted ten times or more. The chain has TRBV6-4 and TRBJ2-3; no firm D call. The CDR3 loop spans 13 amino acids. V dropped 3 bases and J dropped 0 bases, with 4 bases sitting between them. CDR1 MRHNA and CDR2 SNTAGT come from the germline V gene. The CDR3 DNA reads as TGTGCCAGCAGTGAAGCGAGCACAGATACGCAGTATTTT. The encoded protein is CASSEASTDTQYF.

This clonotype has at least ten counts. This chain links TRBV5-8 with TRBJ2-1; 8 bases are a match to TRBD1. The germline V gene has CDR1 SGHTS and CDR2 YDEGEE. The CDR3 runs 16 residues. V lost 1 base to trimming and J lost 5 bases; unmatched junction nucleotides: 8. The CDR3 DNA reads as TGTGCCAGCAGCTTGAGAGGGACAGGTCTGGACAATGAGCAGTTCTTC. Translating it yields CASSLRGTGLDNEQFF.

The sample holds many counts of this clonotype. The CDR3 reads CASSRWGHLSGNTIYF. In nucleotides, the CDR3 is TGTGCCAGTAGCCGGTGGGGGCACCTATCTGGAAACACCATATATTTT. V gene TRBV19 combines with J gene TRBJ1-3; D perhaps matches TRBD1 (6 bases). The CDR3 is made up of 16 amino acids. Germline values: CDR1 LNHDA, CDR2 SQIVND (reference sequence). Trimming stripped 6 bases from V and 1 base from J, with 16 bases between.

Concerning this clonotype: With a much larger clone just one base away, this may be a read error. The chain couples TRBV19 to TRBJ2-7; the match to TRBD2 covers 12 bases. The CDR3 has 15 amino acids. The trim removed 6 bases at V and 3 bases at J, leaving 6 bases unmatched. Germline V gene sequence: CDR1 LNHDA, CDR2 SQIVND (reference sequence). CDR3 sequence: CASRSLAGGDYEQYF. CDR3 bases: TGTGCCAGTAGGTCGCTAGCGGGAGGGGACTACGAGCAGTACTTC. The full variable domain, in which reference TRBV19 and TRBJ2-7 provide the parts outside the CDR3, is DGGITQSPKYLFRKEGQNVTLSCEQNLNHDAMYWYRQDPGQGLRLIYYSQIVNDFQKGDIAEGYSVSREKKESFPLTVTSAQKNPTAFYLCASRSLAGGDYEQYFGPGTRLTVT.

This clonotype was picked up many times. The V call is TRBV7-6, the J call TRBJ2-7; 9 bases agree with TRBD1. The CDR3 length is 17 residues. CDR1 and CDR2 from the germline V gene are SGHVS and FNYEAQ. V shed 5 bases and J 0 bases; nucleotides not matched to a gene: 11. The CDR3 is CASSRAAQGQGSYEQYF. CDR3 in DNA: TGTGCCAGCAGCCGCGCCGCCCAGGGACAGGGCTCCTACGAGCAGTACTTC. Full variable domain (outside the CDR3, taken from reference TRBV7-6 and TRBJ2-7): GAGVSQSPRYKVTKRGQDVALRCDPISGHVSLYWYRQALGQGPEFLTYFNYEAQQDKSGLPNDRFSAERPEGSISTLTIQRTEQRDSAMYRCASSRAAQGQGSYEQYFGPGTRLTVT.